This passage covers 18 T cell receptor beta chains from one sample sequenced in a study of T-cell memory formation after mild COVID-19 (TCRdb year 2021). The library was generated by 5' RACE. The run used an Illumina NovaSeq 6000. The raw public reads went through TCRdb reprocessing: fastp at Q25, MiXCR clone calling, in-frame beta chains kept. Merged by CDR3 protein, the rows form single entries marked with the most common genes and DNA. Recorded for this sample are roughly 450,000 distinct CDR3 sequences; about 20% of them occurred a single time. The ten largest clones capture about 12% of the sample. The source material was PBMCs or a T cell subset sorted from them (not recorded which). The receptor source for this set is an adult woman who had mild COVID-19 (a few samples of this study predate the infection). The sample titles of this study are shuffled in the database, so cell type and time point are left out; the donor was told from shared clones.

This clonotype was found a few times. The chain recombines TRBV5-6 with TRBJ1-1, with D hard to call. Trimming shortened V by 0 bases and J by 1 base, and 19 bases separated the two germline ends. The CDR3 loop spans 18 amino acids. In germline, CDR1 is SGHDT, CDR2 YYEEEE. The CDR3 bases are TGTGCCAGCAGCTTGGTGTTAGGGCCAGAAGTTTGGAACACTGAAGCTTTCTTT. This codes for CASSLVLGPEVWNTEAFF.

In its sample, this clonotype was seen many times. This chain connects TRBV6-1 to TRBJ1-5; D may be TRBD1 (5 bases). The V gene lost 9 bases and the J gene lost 2 bases, with 14 bases spanning the gap. The germline CDR1 and CDR2 sequences are MNHNS and SASEGT. The CDR3 contains 14 residues. The CDR3 is CASQALGGNQPQHF. For the CDR3, the DNA is TGTGCCAGTCAGGCTCTGGGGGGCAATCAGCCCCAGCATTTT.

The chain uses TRBV12-3 or TRBV12-4 and TRBJ2-7; TRBD2 matches 12 bases. Trimming took 5 bases from V and 6 from J; bases not matched to a gene: 5. The CDR3 has 14 residues. The CDR3 loop reads CASSPSGRVSEQYF. CDR3 coding DNA: TGTGCCAGCAGTCCTAGCGGGAGGGTTAGCGAGCAGTACTTC.

The chain links TRBV14 to TRBJ2-5, with a weak D call TRBD1 (6 bases). The CDR3 runs 15 residues. Germline CDR1 SGHDN, CDR2 FVKESK. Trimming cost V 1 base and J 5 bases, with 14 bases left between them. This chain's CDR3 is CASSQVRQGLETQYF. The CDR3 DNA is TGTGCCAGCAGCCAAGTAAGGCAGGGGCTGGAGACCCAGTACTTC.

V usage is TRBV6-6 and J usage is TRBJ1-1; D gene uncertain. This CDR3 comprises 14 residues. The V and J ends lost 0 bases and 3 bases respectively, with 8 bases between them. Germline CDR1 MNHNY, CDR2 SVGAGI (reference sequence). The CDR3 DNA reads TGTGCCAGCAGTTACTCTGGGAGCGACACTGAAGCTTTCTTT. Its translation: CASSYSGSDTEAFF.

This clonotype was observed a few times. The rearrangement joins TRBV7-9 to TRBJ2-3; D not certain. Trimming left V 0 bases short and J 7 bases short, with 11 bases between. This CDR3 region has 14 residues. Per germline, CDR1 SEHNR and CDR2 FQNEAQ (reference sequence). CDR3 DNA sequence: TGTGCCAGCAGCTTAGCGCAAATGGCGAATACGCAGTATTTT. Translation: CASSLAQMANTQYF.

The V call is TRBV7-8, the J call TRBJ1-2; 11 positions match TRBD1. Germline V lookup: CDR1 SGHVS, CDR2 FQNEAQ. This CDR3 region has 16 residues. Trimming cost V 1 base and J 2 bases; bases outside gene matches: 3. CDR3 sequence: CASSLGRDRGNYGYTF. In DNA form, the CDR3 reads TGTGCCAGCAGCTTAGGGCGGGACAGGGGGAACTATGGCTACACCTTC.

In its sample, this clonotype was seen many times. The J gene is TRBJ2-1, the V gene TRBV24-1, with D possibly matching TRBD1 (5 bases). V shed 7 bases and J shed 8 bases, with 29 bases lying between them. The CDR3 spans 18 residues. Germline CDR1 and CDR2: KGHDR and SFDVKD. CDR3 sequence: CATSGPEPDKTIIDEQFF. The CDR3 DNA follows: TGTGCCACCAGCGGACCCGAACCGGACAAGACGATTATAGATGAGCAGTTCTTC.

This clonotype was recorded many times. This chain connects TRBV12-3 or TRBV12-4 to TRBJ2-1; TRBD1 or TRBD2 may be the D gene (5 bases each). Trimming removed 6 bases at V and 5 bases at J, with 14 bases between. This CDR3 comprises 14 residues. The CDR3 region has the DNA TGTGCCAGCAGCCGAACCGGGGACCACAATGAGCAGTTCTTC. Amino acid sequence: CASSRTGDHNEQFF.

This clonotype was seen repeatedly, ten times or more. The rearrangement uses TRBV27 and TRBJ2-7; 9 nucleotides agree with TRBD1. CDR1 is MNHEY, CDR2 SMNVEV, per germline (reference sequence). V lost 1 base and J lost 7; bases outside the gene matches: 5. The CDR3 loop spans 14 amino acids. CDR3: CASSLLGQGQEQYF. In DNA form, the CDR3 reads TGTGCCAGCAGTTTATTGGGACAGGGTCAAGAGCAGTACTTC.

This clonotype was picked up a small number of times. The chain has TRBV12-3 or TRBV12-4 and TRBJ1-2; D gene unclear. V lost 0 bases to trimming and J lost 12 bases, with 11 bases between them. This CDR3 region has 12 residues. The CDR3, as DNA: TGTGCCAGCAGTTTAGCGTCACTGTGGCACACCTTC. Protein sequence: CASSLASLWHTF.

This clonotype was observed a few times. The chain is built from TRBV7-3 and TRBJ2-3, with D tentatively TRBD2 (6 bases). V lost 2 bases and J lost 4, with 10 bases in between. The CDR3 has 14 amino acids. Germline CDR1 and CDR2: SGHTA and FQGTGA. The CDR3 nucleotides read TGTGCCAGCAGCTTAGGCGGGGATCCAGATACGCAGTATTTT. Protein product: CASSLGGDPDTQYF.

This clonotype appeared a few times. The genes are TRBV5-1 and TRBJ2-2, with a possible D match to TRBD1 (6 bases). V was shortened by 4 bases and J by 5 bases, with 18 bases between the two germline ends. Germline values: CDR1 SGHRS, CDR2 YFSETQ. The CDR3 has 16 residues. The CDR3 DNA reads as TGCGCCAGCAGCGTGGTCGGGACACCTAAGACCGGGGAGCTGTTTTTT. This sequence encodes CASSVVGTPKTGELFF.

The chain couples TRBV30 to TRBJ2-1; 7 bases agree with TRBD2. The V gene's germline CDR1 is GTSNPN and CDR2 SVGIG (reference sequence). With V trimmed by 0 bases and J by 3 bases, 11 bases remained unmatched. The CDR3 covers 17 residues. CDR3 bases: TGTGCCTGGAGTGTACTTCCCAGCGGGAAACTCTACAATGAGCAGTTCTTC. Residues: CAWSVLPSGKLYNEQFF.

There are a few counts of this clonotype. The chain uses TRBV25-1 and TRBJ2-5; 7 bases map to TRBD2. The germline V gene encodes CDR1 MGHDK and CDR2 SYGVNS. The CDR3 runs 13 residues. The trim removed 4 bases at V and 5 bases at J, leaving 4 bases unmatched. CDR3: CASSVQGGETQYF. The CDR3 DNA reads TGTGCCAGCAGTGTCCAGGGAGGGGAGACCCAGTACTTC.

This chain uses TRBV4-1 with TRBJ2-7; TRBD1 aligns across 9 bases. From germline, CDR1 is MGHRA and CDR2 YSYEKL. V lost 3 bases and J lost 1; bases outside the gene matches: 4. The CDR3 totals 15 residues. The CDR3 coding sequence is TGCGCCAGCAGCCAGGACAGGGGAAGGTCCTACGAGCAGTACTTC. Translated: CASSQDRGRSYEQYF.

The chain uses TRBV24-1 and TRBJ2-1, with D tentatively TRBD2 (6 bases). The V end lost 7 bases, the J end lost 4 bases, and 16 bases lay between the germline ends. Looked up from germline, CDR1 is KGHDR and CDR2 is SFDVKD. The CDR3 runs to 15 residues. The CDR3 spells CATSPRGLTYNEQFF. DNA for the CDR3: TGTGCCACCAGCCCCCGAGGACTAACATACAATGAGCAGTTCTTC.

This clonotype has a count of ten or more. J is TRBJ2-3 and V is TRBV12-3 or TRBV12-4; 14 positions match TRBD2. With V trimmed by 6 bases and J by 6 bases, 8 bases remained unmatched. There are 16 residues in the CDR3. Written as DNA, the CDR3 is TGTGCCAGCAGCCCCGGACTAGCGGGAGGAAGGGATACGCAGTATTTT. Residues: CASSPGLAGGRDTQYF.